This TCR beta chain was sequenced for a study of blood T cell repertoires in COVID-19. The overall study: Acute-phase and convalescent COVID-19 samples originated in the United States, Italy and Spain. PBMCs, B-cell-depleted T cells, or T cells were the source of the cDNA or gDNA that made up the material.

Germline-derived CDR1 and CDR2 are SQVTM and ANQGSEA. V trimming: 6 bases; J trimming: 6 bases; junction bases outside the gene matches: 20. This CDR3 spans 16 amino acids. Under the authors' procedure: Amplification of reference gene primers was used by the study to estimate nucleated cell counts. Repertoires were generated with immunoSEQ multiplex PCR, while TCRdb's copy carries only in-frame clones and drops some. Clone size and the V and J calls come from that table; the DNA yielded D and trimming. This table holds 88,000 or so clones, roughly 77% found once. The V and J genes are TRBV29-1 and TRBJ2-7; 7 positions agree with TRBD1. Material for sequencing was peripheral blood. This clonotype was sampled from a human donor in a cohort sampled during active COVID-19. Here the CDR3 DNA reads TGCAGCGTACGATTGGGGTTAACTGGGGACAGTGGCGAGCAGTACTTC. Protein: CSVRLGLTGDSGEQYF.